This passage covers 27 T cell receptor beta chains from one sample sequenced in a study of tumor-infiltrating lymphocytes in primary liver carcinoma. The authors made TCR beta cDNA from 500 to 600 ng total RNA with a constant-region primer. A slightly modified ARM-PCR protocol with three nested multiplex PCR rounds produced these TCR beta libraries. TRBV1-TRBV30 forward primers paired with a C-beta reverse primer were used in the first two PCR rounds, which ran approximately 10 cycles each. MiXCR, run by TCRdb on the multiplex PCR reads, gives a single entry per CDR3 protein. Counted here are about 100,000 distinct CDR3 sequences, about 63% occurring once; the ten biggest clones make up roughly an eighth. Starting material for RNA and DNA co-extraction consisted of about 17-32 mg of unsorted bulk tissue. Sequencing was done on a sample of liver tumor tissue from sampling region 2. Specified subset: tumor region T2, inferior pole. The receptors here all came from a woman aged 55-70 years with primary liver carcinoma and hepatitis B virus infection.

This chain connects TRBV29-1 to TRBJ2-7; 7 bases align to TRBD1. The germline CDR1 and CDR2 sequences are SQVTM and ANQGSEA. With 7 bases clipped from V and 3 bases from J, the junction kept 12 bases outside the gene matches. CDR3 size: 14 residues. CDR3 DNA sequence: TGCAGCGCTGTTACTGTGACAGGGATCTACGAGCAGTACTTC. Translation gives CSAVTVTGIYEQYF.

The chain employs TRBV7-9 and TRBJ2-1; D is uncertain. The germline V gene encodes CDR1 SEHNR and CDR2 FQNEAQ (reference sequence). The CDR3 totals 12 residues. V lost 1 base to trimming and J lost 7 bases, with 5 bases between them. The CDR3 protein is CASSLGANEQFF. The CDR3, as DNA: TGTGCCAGCAGCTTAGGGGCAAATGAGCAGTTCTTC. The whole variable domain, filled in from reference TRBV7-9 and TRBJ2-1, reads DTGVSQNPRHKITKRGQNVTFRCDPISEHNRLYWYRQTLGQGPEFLTYFQNEAQLEKSRLLSDRFSAERPKGSFSTLEIQRTEQGDSAMYLCASSLGANEQFFGPGTRLTVL.

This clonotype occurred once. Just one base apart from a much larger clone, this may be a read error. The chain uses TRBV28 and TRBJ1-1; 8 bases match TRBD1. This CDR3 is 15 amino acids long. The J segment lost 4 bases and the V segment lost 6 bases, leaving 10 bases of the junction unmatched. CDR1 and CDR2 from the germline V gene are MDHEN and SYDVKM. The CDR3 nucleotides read TGTGCCAGCAGCTCAAGCAGGGGGCGAGGCACTGAAGCTTTCTTT. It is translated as CASSSSRGRGTEAFF.

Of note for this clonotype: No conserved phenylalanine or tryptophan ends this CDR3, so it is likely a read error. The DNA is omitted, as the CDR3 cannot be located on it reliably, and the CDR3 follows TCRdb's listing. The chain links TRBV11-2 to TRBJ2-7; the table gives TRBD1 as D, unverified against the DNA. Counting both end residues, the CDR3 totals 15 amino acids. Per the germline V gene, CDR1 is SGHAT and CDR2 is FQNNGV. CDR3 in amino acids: CASSLVQGSTYDRYL.

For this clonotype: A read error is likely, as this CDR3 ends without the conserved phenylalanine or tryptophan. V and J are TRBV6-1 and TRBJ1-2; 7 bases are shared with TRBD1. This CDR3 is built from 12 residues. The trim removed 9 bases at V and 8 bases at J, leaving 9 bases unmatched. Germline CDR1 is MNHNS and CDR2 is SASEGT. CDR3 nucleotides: TGTGCCAGTGGCCGACAGGGTCAAGGCTACACCTTA. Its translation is CASGRQGQGYTL.

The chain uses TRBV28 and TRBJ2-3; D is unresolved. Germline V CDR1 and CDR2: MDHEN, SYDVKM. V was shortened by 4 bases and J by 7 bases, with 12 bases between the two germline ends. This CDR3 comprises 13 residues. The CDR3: CASSSPMWHTQYF. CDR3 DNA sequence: TGTGCCAGCAGTTCTCCCATGTGGCATACGCAGTATTTT.

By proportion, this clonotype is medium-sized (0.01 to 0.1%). The CDR3 DNA is TGTGCCAGCAGCTCAAGGGGTGCCGGGGAGCTGTTTTTT. This gives the protein CASSSRGAGELFF. The rearrangement links TRBV11-2 to TRBJ2-2, with D perhaps matching TRBD1 (5 bases). The CDR3 loop spans 13 amino acids. The V gene's germline CDR1 is SGHAT and CDR2 FQNNGV. V was shortened by 4 bases and J by 6 bases, with 9 bases between the two germline ends. The full variable domain, completed using reference TRBV11-2 and TRBJ2-2, is EAGVAQSPRYKIIEKRQSVAFWCNPISGHATLYWYQQILGQGPKLLIQFQNNGVVDDSQLPKDRFSAERLKGVDSTLKIQPAKLEDSAVYLCASSSRGAGELFFGEGSRLTVL.

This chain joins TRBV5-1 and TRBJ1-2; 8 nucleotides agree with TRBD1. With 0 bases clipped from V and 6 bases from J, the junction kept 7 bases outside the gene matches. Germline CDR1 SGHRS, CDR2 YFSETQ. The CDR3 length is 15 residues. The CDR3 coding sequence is TGCGCCAGCAGCTTGGTCTCGACAGGGGCCGATGGCTACACCTTC. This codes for CASSLVSTGADGYTF.

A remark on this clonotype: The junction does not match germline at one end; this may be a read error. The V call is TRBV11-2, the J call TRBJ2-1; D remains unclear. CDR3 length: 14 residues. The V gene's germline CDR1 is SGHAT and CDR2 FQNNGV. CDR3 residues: CTSSLLLSGNEQFF. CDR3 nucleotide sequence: TGTACCAGCAGCTTACTGCTATCTGGGAATGAGCAGTTCTTC.

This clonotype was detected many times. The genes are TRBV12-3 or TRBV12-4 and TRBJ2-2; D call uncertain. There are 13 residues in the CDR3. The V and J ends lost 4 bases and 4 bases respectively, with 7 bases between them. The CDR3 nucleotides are TGTGCCAGCAGTTCGACATCCACCGGGGAGCTGTTTTTT. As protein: CASSSTSTGELFF.

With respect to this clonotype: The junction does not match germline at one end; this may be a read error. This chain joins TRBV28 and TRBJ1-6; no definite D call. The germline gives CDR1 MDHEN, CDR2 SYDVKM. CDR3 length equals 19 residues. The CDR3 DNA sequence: TGTGCCAGCAGTTTAGGGGTCTCAGGCCCGACACGGCATAATTCACCCTTCCACTTT. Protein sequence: CASSLGVSGPTRHNSPFHF.

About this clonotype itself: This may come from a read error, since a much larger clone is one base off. This chain's CDR3 is CAIRSGTHNEQFF. DNA for the CDR3: TGCGCCATCAGGTCCGGGACCCACAATGAGCAGTTCTTC. The J gene is TRBJ2-1, the V gene TRBV5-1, with D perhaps TRBD1 or TRBD2 (5 bases each). CDR3 length equals 13 residues. The germline V and J ends were trimmed by 9 bases and 5 bases, with 15 bases remaining between them. Germline V gene data show CDR1 as SGHRS and CDR2 as YFSETQ.

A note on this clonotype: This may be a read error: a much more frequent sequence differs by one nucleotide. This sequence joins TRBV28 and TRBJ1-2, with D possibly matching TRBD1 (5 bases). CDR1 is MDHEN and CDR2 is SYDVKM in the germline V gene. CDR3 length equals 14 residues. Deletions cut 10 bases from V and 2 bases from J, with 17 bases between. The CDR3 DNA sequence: TGTGCCACCATCCGAGGGGCCAACAACTATGGCTACACCTTC. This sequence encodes CATIRGANNYGYTF.

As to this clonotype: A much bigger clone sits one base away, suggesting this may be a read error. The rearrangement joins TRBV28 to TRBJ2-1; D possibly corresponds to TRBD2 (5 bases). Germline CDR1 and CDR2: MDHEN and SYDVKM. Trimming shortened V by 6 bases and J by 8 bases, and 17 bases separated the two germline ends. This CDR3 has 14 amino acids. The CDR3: CASRRVGEYDEQFF. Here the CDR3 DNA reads TGTGCCAGCAGGAGGGTCGGGGAATACGATGAGCAGTTCTTC. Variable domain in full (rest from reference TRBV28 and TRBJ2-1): DVKVTQSSRYLVKRTGEKVFLECVQDMDHENMFWYRQDPGLGLRLIYFSYDVKMKEKGDIPEGYSVSREKKERFSLILESASTNQTSMYLCASRRVGEYDEQFFGPGTRLTVL.

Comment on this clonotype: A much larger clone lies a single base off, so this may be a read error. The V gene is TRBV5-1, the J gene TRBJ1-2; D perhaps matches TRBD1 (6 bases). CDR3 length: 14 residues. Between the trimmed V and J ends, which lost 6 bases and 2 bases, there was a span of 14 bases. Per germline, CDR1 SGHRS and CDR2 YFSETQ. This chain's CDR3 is CASNSDSQNYGYTF. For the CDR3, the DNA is TGCGCCAGCAACTCGGACAGCCAAAACTATGGCTACACCTTC. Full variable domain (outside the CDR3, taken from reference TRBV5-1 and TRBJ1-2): KAGVTQTPRYLIKTRGQQVTLSCSPISGHRSVSWYQQTPGQGLQFLFEYFSETQRNKGNFPGRFSGRQFSNSRSEMNVSTLELGDSALYLCASNSDSQNYGYTFGSGTRLTVV.

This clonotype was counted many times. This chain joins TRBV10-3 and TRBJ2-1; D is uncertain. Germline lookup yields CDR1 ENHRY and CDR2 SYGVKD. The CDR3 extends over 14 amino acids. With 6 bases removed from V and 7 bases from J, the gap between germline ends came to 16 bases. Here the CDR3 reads CAISPFREINEQFF. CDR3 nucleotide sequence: TGTGCCATCAGCCCCTTTAGGGAAATAAATGAGCAGTTCTTC.

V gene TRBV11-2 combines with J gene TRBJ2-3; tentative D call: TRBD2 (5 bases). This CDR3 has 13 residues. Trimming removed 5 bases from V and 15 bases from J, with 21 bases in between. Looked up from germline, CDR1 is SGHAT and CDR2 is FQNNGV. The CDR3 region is CASSLRRGNTRYF. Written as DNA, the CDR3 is TGTGCCAGCAGCCTGCGACGGGGAAATACGCGATATTTT.

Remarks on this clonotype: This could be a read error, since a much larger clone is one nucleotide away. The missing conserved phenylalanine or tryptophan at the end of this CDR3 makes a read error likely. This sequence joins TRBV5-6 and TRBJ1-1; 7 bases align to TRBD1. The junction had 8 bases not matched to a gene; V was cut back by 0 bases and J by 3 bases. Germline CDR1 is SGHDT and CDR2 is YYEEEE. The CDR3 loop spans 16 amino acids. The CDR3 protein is CASSLDRGVGHTEAFS. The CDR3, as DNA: TGTGCCAGCAGCTTGGACAGGGGAGTGGGGCACACTGAAGCTTTCTCT.

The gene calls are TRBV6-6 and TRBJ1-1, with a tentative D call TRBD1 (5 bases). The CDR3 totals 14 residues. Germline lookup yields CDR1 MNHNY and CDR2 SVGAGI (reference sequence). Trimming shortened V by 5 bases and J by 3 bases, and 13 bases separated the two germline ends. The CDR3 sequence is CASSLHTGDTEAFF. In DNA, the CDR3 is TGTGCCAGCAGTCTCCACACGGGGGACACTGAAGCTTTCTTT.

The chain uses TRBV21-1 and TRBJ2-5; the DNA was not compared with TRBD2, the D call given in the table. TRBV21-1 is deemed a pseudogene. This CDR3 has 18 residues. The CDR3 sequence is CASSSRPRTSGSLGTQYF. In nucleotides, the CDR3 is TGTGCCAGCAGCTCGCGCCCCCGTACTAGCGGGAGTCTGGGGACCCAGTACTTC.

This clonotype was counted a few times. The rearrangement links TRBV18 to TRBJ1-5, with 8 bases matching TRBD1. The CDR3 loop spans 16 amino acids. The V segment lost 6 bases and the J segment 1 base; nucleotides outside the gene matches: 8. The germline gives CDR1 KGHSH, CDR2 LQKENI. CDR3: CASSQRQGASNQPQHF. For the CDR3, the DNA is TGTGCCAGCTCCCAAAGGCAGGGGGCAAGCAATCAGCCCCAGCATTTT.

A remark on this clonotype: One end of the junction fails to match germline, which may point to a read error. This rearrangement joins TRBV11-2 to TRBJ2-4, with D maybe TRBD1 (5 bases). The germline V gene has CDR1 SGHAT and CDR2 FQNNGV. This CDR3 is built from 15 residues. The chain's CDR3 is CACSLDGLGRDNQYF. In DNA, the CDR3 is TGTGCCTGCAGCTTAGATGGTTTGGGGCGCGACAATCAGTACTTC.

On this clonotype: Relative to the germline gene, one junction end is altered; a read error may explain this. The CDR3 DNA sequence: TGTGCCAGCAGTGAAAACTGGACAGGGGAAGGCTACAATTTC. Translating gives CASSENWTGEGYNF. The chain carries TRBV6-1 and TRBJ1-2; 9 positions agree with TRBD1. Germline V lookup: CDR1 MNHNS, CDR2 SASEGT. The CDR3 sequence is 14 residues long.

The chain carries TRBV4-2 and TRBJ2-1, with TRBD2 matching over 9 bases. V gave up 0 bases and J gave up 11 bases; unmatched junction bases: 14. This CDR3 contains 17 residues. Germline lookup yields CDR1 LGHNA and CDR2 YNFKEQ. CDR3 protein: CASSQDCLAGYWGKQFF. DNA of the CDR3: TGTGCCAGCAGCCAAGATTGTCTAGCGGGATATTGGGGTAAGCAGTTCTTC.

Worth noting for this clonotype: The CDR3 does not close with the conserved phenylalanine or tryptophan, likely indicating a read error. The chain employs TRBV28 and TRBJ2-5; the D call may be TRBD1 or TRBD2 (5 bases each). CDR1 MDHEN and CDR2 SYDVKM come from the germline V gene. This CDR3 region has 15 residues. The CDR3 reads CASTSRRDPQETQYL. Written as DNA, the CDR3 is TGTGCTAGCACTTCCCGACGGGACCCCCAAGAGACCCAGTACTTA.

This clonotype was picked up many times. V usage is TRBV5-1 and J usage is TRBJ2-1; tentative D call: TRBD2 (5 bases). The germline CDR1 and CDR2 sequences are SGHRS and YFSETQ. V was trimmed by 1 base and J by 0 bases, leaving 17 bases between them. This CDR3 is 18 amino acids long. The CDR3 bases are TGCGCCAGCAGCTTGATGGCGGGTCTCACGGTCTCCTACAATGAGCAGTTCTTC. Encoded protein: CASSLMAGLTVSYNEQFF.

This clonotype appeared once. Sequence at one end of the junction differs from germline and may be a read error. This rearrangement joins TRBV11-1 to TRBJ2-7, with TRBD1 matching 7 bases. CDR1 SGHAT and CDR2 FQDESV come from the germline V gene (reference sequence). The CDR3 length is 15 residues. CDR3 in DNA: TGTGCCAGCGGCTACCTACAGGGGCTGTCCTACGACCAGTACTTC. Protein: CASGYLQGLSYDQYF.